Following are 5 T cell receptor beta chains from one sample sequenced in a study of vaccination and CD4 T cells after COVID-19. Sequencing of cultured CD4+ T cell DNA used the Oncomine TCR Beta short-read assay. TCRdb re-derived calls from the PCR reads in MiXCR, one entry per CDR3 protein. Here the sample spans 13,000 to 15,000 distinct CDR3 sequences, about 39% being singletons. Their recognized antigens are unknown. Regarding treatment: roughly 11-day PBMC culture with coronavirus spike peptide pools or control peptides (ViraFEST assay). Sequencing was done on a sample of CD4+ T cells from blood, cultured in vitro. Receptor source: a human donor who had recovered from COVID-19.

This clonotype has more than one count but fewer than ten. The chain links TRBV27 to TRBJ1-2, with D perhaps TRBD1 (6 bases). Per the germline V gene, CDR1 is MNHEY and CDR2 is SMNVEV (reference sequence). The CDR3 sequence is 14 residues long. V was pared by 2 bases and J by 4 bases, with 11 bases between. DNA for the CDR3: TGTGCCAGCAGTTTAAAGGGGGGCAGCTATGGCTACACCTTC. This gives the protein CASSLKGGSYGYTF.

This rearrangement joins TRBV6-2 or TRBV6-3 to TRBJ1-1; TRBD1 is a possible D gene (5 bases). The CDR3 is made up of 13 amino acids. The V and J ends lost 7 bases and 4 bases respectively, with 13 bases between them. In germline, CDR1 is MNHEY, CDR2 SVGEGT. DNA of the CDR3: TGTGCCAGCATCGTTCCAGGGAGCACTGAAGCTTTCTTT. As protein: CASIVPGSTEAFF.

This clonotype qualifies as medium-sized. The V call is TRBV27, the J call TRBJ1-6; D ambiguous. This CDR3 contains 14 residues. Trimming left V 6 bases short and J 6 bases short, with 12 bases between. Germline V lookup: CDR1 MNHEY, CDR2 SMNVEV (reference sequence). CDR3 protein: CASRGSDLNSPLHF. The CDR3 DNA reads as TGTGCCAGCAGGGGCTCGGACCTTAATTCACCCCTCCACTTT.

In its sample, this clonotype was seen a few times. V is TRBV27 and J is TRBJ2-5; D perhaps matches TRBD1 (5 bases). Trimming took 6 bases from V and 4 from J, leaving 9 bases between them. Germline loops: CDR1 MNHEY, CDR2 SMNVEV (reference sequence). There are 12 residues in the CDR3. As DNA, the CDR3 is TGTGCCAGCAGCCGAAGGGGAGAGACCCAGTACTTC. Its protein product is CASSRRGETQYF.

The chain has TRBV7-2 and TRBJ2-5; D unresolved. The V gene's germline CDR1 is SGHTA and CDR2 FQGNSA. Trimming shortened V by 1 base and J by 1 base, and 10 bases separated the two germline ends. The CDR3 sequence is 15 residues long. The CDR3 DNA is TGTGCCAGCAGCTTAGGTACGGCAGGCCAAGAGACCCAGTACTTC. It specifies CASSLGTAGQETQYF.